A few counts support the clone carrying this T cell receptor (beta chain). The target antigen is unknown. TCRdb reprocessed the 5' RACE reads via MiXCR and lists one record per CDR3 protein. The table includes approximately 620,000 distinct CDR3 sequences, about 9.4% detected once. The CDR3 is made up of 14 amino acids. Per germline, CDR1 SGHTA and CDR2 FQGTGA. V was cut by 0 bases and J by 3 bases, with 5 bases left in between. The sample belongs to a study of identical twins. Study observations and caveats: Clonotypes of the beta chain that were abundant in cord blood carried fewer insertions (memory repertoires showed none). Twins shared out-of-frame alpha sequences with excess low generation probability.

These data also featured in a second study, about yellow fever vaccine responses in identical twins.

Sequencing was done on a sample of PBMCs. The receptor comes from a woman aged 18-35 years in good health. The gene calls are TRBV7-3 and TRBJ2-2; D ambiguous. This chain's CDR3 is CASSLTVDTGELFF. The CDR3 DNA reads TGTGCCAGCAGCTTAACGGTGGACACCGGGGAGCTGTTTTTT.